The TCR beta chain under discussion was sequenced for a study of CD8+CD57+ T cells in acquired aplastic anemia. Per the germline V gene, CDR1 is LNHNV and CDR2 is YYDKDF (reference sequence). V lost 0 bases to trimming and J lost 5 bases; unmatched junction nucleotides: 5. The CDR3 is made up of 16 amino acids. It was genomic DNA that served as the template for profiling TCR beta VDJ and CDR3. TCRdb itself ran the reads through MiXCR, one entry per CDR3 protein. The table shows more than 100,000 distinct CDR3 sequences, with roughly two fifths occurring only once. What was sequenced was sorted CD4+, CD8+, or CD8+CD57+ T cells (not recorded which) from PBMCs. The J gene is TRBJ2-5, the V gene TRBV15; TRBD2 matches at 11 bases. This receptor was obtained from a human donor in good health, serving as a control. The CDR3 nucleotides read TGTGCCACCAGCAGAGATAGCGGGGGGGCCCTGGAGACCCAGTACTTC. Its translation: CATSRDSGGALETQYF.